This T cell receptor (beta chain) was retrieved from a study of blood T cell repertoires in COVID-19. In the study overall: In each case, the material was cDNA or gDNA derived from T cells, B-cell-depleted T cells, or PBMCs.

Assay used: immunoSEQ multiplex PCR; TCRdb lists only in-frame clones, some missing. The table has about 50,000 clones, 65% to 80% seen once. The CDR3 contains 16 residues. V was trimmed by 8 bases and J by 1 base, leaving 20 bases between them. Germline assignment: CDR1 MNHEY and CDR2 SMNVEV (reference sequence). This receptor was identified in a man aged 65 to 85 with acute or convalescent COVID-19. The chain couples TRBV27 to TRBJ1-1, with D tentatively TRBD1 (5 bases). Sample: peripheral blood. CDR3 sequence (DNA): TGTGCCAGCTTTACCCGCAGGGTCGAGGAGAACACTGAAGCTTTCTTT. Its protein is CASFTRRVEENTEAFF.